This TCR beta chain was observed in a study of tumor and adjacent non-tumor tissue in lung cancer. Study overall: Patients were aged roughly 30 to 76, some 10 men and about 5 women, stage I to III. Study-wide points: In normal lung, the top 100 clones were significantly more dominant than in tumor. Patients with more diverse tumor TCRs had worse survival.

No cell sorting was done before RNA was extracted from the tissue. The normal lung tissue was taken more than 3 cm from the tumor edge. Chemotherapy-naive patients with new lung cancer underwent thoracic surgery in China, August–November 2014. A modified ARM-PCR protocol with three rounds of nested PCR amplified TCRbeta. TCRdb independently ran MiXCR on the multiplex PCR reads; one entry per CDR3 protein. This sample yields 65,000 to 85,000 distinct CDR3 sequences, of which more than 75% are seen a single time; under 45% belongs to the top ten. A note on this clonotype: As yet, its antigen is unknown. At one end the junction does not follow the germline gene, possibly because of a read error.

Sequencing was carried out using distant non-tumor lung tissue. The source of this sequence is a man between 60 and 70 years old with non-small cell lung cancer.

CDR3 DNA sequence: TGTACCAGCAGCGGGCTATCTGGGTCCAACGTCCTGACATTC. This translates into CTSSGLSGSNVLTF. This chain joins TRBV6-5 and TRBJ2-6, with D perhaps TRBD2 (6 bases). The CDR3 totals 14 residues. Germline V gene data show CDR1 as MNHEY and CDR2 as SVGAGI.